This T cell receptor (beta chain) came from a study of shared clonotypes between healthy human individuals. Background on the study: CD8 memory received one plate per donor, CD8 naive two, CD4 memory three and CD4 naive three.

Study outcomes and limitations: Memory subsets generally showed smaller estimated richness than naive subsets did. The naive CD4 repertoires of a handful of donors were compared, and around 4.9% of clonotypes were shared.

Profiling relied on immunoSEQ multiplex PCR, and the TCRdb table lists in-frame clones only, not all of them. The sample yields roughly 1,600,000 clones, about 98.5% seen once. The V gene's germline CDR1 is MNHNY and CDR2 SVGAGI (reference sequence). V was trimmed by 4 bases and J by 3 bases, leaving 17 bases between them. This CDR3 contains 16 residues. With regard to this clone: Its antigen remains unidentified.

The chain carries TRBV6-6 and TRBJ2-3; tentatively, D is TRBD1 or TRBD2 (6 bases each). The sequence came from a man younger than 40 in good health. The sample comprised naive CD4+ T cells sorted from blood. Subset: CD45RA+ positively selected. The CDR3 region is CASSSPEQGGTDTQYF. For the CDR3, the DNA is TGTGCCAGCAGTTCTCCCGAACAGGGAGGAACAGATACGCAGTATTTT.